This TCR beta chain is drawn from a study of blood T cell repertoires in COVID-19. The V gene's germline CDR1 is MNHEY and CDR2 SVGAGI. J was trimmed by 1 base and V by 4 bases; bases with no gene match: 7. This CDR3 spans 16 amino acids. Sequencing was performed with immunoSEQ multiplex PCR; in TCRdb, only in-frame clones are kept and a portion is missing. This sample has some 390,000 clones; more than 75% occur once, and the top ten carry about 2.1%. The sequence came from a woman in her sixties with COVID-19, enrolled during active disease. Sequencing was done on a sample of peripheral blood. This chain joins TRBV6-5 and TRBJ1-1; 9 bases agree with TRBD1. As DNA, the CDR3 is TGTGCCAGCAGTTTGTCCGGGACAGGGCCGAACACTGAAGCTTTCTTT. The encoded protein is CASSLSGTGPNTEAFF.